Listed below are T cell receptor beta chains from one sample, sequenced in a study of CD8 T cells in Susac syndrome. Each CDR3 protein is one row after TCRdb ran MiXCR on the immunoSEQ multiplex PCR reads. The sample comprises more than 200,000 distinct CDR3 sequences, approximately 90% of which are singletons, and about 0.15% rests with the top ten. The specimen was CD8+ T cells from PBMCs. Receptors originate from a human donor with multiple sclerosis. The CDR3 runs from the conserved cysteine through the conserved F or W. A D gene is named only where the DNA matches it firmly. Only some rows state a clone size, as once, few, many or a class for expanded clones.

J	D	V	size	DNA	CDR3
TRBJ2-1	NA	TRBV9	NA	TGTGCCAGCAGCCCGCGACTAAATGAGCAGTTCTTC	CASSPRLNEQFF
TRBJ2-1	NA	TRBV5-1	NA	TGCGCCAGCAGCTTGGCTCGGGGCTCGCCCCCCGAGCAGTTCTTC	CASSLARGSPPEQFF
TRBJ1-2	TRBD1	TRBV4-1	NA	TGCGCCAGCAGCCGAAACCTCTACGCGGACAGGATAGGGTATGGCTACACCTTC	CASSRNLYADRIGYGYTF
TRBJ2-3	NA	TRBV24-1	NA	TGTGCCACCAGAGGGCAGGGTTCCGGCACAGATACGCAGTATTTT	CATRGQGSGTDTQYF
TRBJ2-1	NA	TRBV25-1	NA	TGTGCCAGCAGTCCACGGACATACCTCTGGGGCAATGAGCAGTTCTTC	CASSPRTYLWGNEQFF
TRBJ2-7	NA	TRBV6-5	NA	TGTGCCAGCAGTGACGGACTGAGCTACGAGCAGTACTTC	CASSDGLSYEQYF
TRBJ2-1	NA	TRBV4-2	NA	TGTGCCAGCAGCCCCCCCCGAGGGAGCAATGAGCAGTTCTTC	CASSPPRGSNEQFF
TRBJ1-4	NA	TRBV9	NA	TGTGCCAGCAGCGCAACCGGGACGATTAATGAAAAACTGTTTTTT	CASSATGTINEKLFF
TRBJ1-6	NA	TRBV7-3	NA	TGTGCCAGCAGCTTAGGACCTGCCTACAATTCACCCCTCCACTTT	CASSLGPAYNSPLHF
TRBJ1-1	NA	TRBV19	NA	TGTGCCAGTATCCTGCGGGGGTCGGACACTGAAGCTTTCTTT	CASILRGSDTEAFF
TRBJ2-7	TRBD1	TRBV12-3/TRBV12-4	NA	TGTGCCAGCAGTTTACCGGGACAGGGATACGAGCAGTACTTC	CASSLPGQGYEQYF
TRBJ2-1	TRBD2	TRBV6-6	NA	TGTGCCAGCAGCCCACTAGAGCGGGAGGACTACAATGAGCAGTTCTTC	CASSPLEREDYNEQFF
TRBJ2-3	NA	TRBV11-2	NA	TGTGCCAGCGCAGGTTCGGGGGGCTTCGAGACAGATACGCAGTATTTT	CASAGSGGFETDTQYF
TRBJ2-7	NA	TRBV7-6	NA	TGTGCCAGCAGCTTAGCGGCGGAGGGGTACGAGCAGTACTTC	CASSLAAEGYEQYF
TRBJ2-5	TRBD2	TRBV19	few	TGTGCCAGTAGTATAACTAGCGGGGGGGCAGAGACCCAGTACTTC	CASSITSGGAETQYF
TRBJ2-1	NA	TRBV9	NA	TGTGCCAGCAGCGTAGAGCAGGAGTTGGATGAGCAGTTCTTC	CASSVEQELDEQFF
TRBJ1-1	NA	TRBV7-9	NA	TGTGCCAGCATCGATGCATGGGTGAACACTGAAGCTTTCTTT	CASIDAWVNTEAFF
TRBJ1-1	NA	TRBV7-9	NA	TGTGCCAGCAGCCCCTTCGAGGTGGACACTGAAGCTTTCTTT	CASSPFEVDTEAFF
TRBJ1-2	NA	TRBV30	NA	TGTGCCTGGAGTCTTACGACCATAGGGAGGGAAAGCTACACCTTC	CAWSLTTIGRESYTF
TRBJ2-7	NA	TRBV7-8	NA	TGTGCCAGCAGCTTATGGGGCGGACAGTACTTC	CASSLWGGQYF
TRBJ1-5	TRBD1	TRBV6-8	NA	TGCCCACAGGGGGCAAGCAATCAGCCCCAGCATTTT	CPQGASNQPQHF
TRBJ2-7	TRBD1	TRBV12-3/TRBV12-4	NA	TGTGCCAGCAGTTTATGGGACAGGGATTACGAGCAGTACTTC	CASSLWDRDYEQYF
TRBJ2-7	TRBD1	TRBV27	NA	TGTGCCAGCAGTTTATCGGTCCGGGACAGGGGGCCTACCTACGAGCAGTACTTC	CASSLSVRDRGPTYEQYF
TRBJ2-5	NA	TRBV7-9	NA	TGTGCCAGCAGCCCCCCGACAGAGACCCAGTACTTC	CASSPPTETQYF
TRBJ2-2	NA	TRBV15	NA	TGTGCCACCAGCAGAGATCCCCTTACTTTTGGGGATGACACCGGGGAGCTGTTTTTT	CATSRDPLTFGDDTGELFF
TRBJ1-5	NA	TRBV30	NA	TGTGCCTGGAGTGGACCATCCGGGGGACCCCGGGATCAGCCCCAGCATTTT	CAWSGPSGGPRDQPQHF
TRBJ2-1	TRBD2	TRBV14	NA	TGTGCCAGCAGCCAAGGGACCCGCTCTAGCGGGAGCTGGTTCTCCTACAATGAGCAGTTCTTC	CASSQGTRSSGSWFSYNEQFF
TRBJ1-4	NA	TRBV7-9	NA	TGTGCCAGCAGTCCACAGGCCGAGACTAATGAAAAACTGTTTTTT	CASSPQAETNEKLFF